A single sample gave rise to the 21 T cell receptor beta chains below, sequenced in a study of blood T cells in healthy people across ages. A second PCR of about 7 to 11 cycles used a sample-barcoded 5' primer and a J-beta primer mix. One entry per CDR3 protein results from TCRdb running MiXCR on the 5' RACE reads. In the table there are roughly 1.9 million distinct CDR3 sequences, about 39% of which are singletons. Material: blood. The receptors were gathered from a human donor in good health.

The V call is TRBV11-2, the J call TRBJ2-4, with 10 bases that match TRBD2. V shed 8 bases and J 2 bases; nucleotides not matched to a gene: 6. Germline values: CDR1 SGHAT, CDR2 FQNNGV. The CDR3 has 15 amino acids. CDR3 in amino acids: CASSSGGATKNIQYF. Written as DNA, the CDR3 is TGTGCCAGCTCAAGCGGGGGGGCTACCAAAAACATTCAGTACTTC.

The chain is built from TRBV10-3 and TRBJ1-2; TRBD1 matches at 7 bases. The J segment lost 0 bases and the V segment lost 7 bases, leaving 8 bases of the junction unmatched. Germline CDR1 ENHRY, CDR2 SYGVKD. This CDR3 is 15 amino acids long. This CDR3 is CAITPTGWANYGYTF. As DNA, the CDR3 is TGTGCCATCACCCCGACAGGGTGGGCTAACTATGGCTACACCTTC.

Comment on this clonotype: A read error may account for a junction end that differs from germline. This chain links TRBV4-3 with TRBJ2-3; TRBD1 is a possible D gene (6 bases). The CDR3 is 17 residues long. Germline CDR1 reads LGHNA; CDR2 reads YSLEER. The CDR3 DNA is TGCGCCAGCAGCCAAGAGACAGGACTTCCTAGCACAGATGCGCAGTATTTT. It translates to CASSQETGLPSTDAQYF.

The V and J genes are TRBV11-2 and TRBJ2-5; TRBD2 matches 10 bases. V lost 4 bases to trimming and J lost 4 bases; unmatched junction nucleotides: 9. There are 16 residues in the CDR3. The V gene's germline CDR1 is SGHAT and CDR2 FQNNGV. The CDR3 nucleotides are TGTGCCAGCAGCTCGCTAGCGGGGGTTAGGCCAGAGACCCAGTACTTC. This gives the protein CASSSLAGVRPETQYF. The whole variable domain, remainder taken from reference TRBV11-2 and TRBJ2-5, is EAGVAQSPRYKIIEKRQSVAFWCNPISGHATLYWYQQILGQGPKLLIQFQNNGVVDDSQLPKDRFSAERLKGVDSTLKIQPAKLEDSAVYLCASSSLAGVRPETQYFGPGTRLLVL.

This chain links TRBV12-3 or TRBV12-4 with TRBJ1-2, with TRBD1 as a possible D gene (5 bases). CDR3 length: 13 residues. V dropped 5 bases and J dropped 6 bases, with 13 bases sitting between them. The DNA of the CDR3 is TGTGCCAGCAGTACGGCAGGGAGGGATGGCTACACCTTC. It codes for CASSTAGRDGYTF.

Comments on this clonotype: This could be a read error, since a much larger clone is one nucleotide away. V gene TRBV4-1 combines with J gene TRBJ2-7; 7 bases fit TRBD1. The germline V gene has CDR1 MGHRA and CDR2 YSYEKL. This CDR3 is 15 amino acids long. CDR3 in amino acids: CASSLQGSRSYERYF. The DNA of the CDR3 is TGCGCCAGCAGCTTACAGGGGAGTCGGTCCTACGAGCGGTACTTC.

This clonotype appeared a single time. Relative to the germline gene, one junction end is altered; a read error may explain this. The CDR3 nucleotides are TGTGCCAGCAACAACCTTGGGAACACTGGAGCTTTCTTT. As protein: CASNNLGNTGAFF. The chain combines TRBV27 with TRBJ1-1; D is ambiguous. This CDR3 region has 13 residues. CDR1 is MNHEY, CDR2 SMNVEV, per germline (reference sequence).

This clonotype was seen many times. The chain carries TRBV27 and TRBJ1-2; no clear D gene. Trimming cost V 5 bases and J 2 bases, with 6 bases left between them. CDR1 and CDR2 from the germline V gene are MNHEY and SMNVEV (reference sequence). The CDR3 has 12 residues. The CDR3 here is CASSGSNYGYTF. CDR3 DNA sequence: TGTGCCAGCAGTGGCAGCAACTATGGCTACACCTTC.

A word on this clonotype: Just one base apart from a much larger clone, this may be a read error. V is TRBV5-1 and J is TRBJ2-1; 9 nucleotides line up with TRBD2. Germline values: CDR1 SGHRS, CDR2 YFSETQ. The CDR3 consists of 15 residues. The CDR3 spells CTSSLTSGTYNEQFF. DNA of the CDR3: TGCACCAGCAGCCTGACTAGCGGAACCTACAATGAGCAGTTCTTC.

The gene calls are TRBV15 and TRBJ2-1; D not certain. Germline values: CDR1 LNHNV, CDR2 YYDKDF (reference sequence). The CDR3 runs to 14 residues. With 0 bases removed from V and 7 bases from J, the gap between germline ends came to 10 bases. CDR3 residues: CATSREGWPNEQFF. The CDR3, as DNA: TGTGCCACCAGCAGAGAGGGGTGGCCTAATGAGCAGTTCTTC. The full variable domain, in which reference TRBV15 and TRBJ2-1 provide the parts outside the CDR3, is DAMVIQNPRYQVTQFGKPVTLSCSQTLNHNVMYWYQQKSSQAPKLLFHYYDKDFNNEADTPDNFQSRRPNTSFCFLDIRSPGLGDTAMYLCATSREGWPNEQFFGPGTRLTVL.

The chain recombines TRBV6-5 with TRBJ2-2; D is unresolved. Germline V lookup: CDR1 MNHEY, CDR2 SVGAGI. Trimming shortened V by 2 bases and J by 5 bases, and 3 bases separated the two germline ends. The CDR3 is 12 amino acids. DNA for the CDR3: TGTGCCAGCAGTTACAAAACCGGGGAGCTGTTTTTT. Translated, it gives CASSYKTGELFF.

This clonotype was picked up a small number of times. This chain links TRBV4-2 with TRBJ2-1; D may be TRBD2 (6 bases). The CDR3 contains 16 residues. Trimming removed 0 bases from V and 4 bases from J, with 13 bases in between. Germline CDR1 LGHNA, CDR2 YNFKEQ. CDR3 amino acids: CASSQDASEAYNEQFF. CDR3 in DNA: TGTGCCAGCAGCCAAGATGCTAGCGAGGCATACAATGAGCAGTTCTTC.

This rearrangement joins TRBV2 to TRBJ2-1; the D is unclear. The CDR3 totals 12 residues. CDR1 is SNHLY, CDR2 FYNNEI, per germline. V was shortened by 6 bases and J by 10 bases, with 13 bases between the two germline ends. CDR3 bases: TGTGCCAGCAGGGAGACCCTTAGCGAGCAGTTCTTC. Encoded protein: CASRETLSEQFF.

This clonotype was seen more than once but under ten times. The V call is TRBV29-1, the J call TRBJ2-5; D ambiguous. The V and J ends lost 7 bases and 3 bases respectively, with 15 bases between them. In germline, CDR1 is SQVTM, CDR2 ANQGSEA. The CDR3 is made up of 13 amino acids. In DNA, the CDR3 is TGCAGCGCCCCTCCCAGCGATGAAGAGACCCAGTACTTC. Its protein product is CSAPPSDEETQYF.

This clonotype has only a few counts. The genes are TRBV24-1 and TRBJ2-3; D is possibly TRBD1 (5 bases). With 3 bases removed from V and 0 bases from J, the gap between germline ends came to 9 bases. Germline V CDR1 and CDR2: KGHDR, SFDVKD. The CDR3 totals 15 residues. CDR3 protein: CATSDPRQSTDTQYF. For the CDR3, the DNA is TGTGCCACCAGTGATCCCCGACAGAGCACAGATACGCAGTATTTT.

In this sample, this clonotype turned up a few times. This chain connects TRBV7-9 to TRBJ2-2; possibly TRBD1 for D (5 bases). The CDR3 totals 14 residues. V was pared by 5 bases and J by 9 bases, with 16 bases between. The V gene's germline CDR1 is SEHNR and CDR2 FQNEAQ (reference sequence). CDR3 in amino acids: CASSTTARPRELFF. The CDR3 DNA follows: TGTGCCAGCAGCACGACAGCCCGGCCGAGGGAGCTGTTTTTT.

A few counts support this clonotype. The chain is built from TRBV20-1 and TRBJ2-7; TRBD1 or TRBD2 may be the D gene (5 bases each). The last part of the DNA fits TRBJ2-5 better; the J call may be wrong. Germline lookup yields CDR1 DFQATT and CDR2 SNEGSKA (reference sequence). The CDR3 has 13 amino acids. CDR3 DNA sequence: TGCAGTGCTAGGGGACCCCCAGGGGAGACCCAGTACTTC. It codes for CSARGPPGETQYF.

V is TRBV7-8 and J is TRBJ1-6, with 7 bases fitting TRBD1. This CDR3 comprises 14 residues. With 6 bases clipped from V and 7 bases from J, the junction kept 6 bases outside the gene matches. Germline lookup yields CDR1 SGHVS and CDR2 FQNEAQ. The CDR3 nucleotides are TGTGCCAGCAGGGTGGACAGGATCAATTCACCCCTCCACTTT. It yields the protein CASRVDRINSPLHF. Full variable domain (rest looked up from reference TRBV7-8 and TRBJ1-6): GAGVSQSPRYKVAKRGQDVALRCDPISGHVSLFWYQQALGQGPEFLTYFQNEAQLDKSGLPSDRFFAERPEGSVSTLKIQRTQQEDSAVYLCASRVDRINSPLHFGNGTRLTVT.

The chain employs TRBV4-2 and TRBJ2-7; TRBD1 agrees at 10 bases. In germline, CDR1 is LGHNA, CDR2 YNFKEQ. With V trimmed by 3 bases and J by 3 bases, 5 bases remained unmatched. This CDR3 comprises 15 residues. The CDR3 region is CASSHAGTGDYEQYF. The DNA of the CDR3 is TGTGCCAGCAGCCACGCCGGGACAGGGGACTACGAGCAGTACTTC.

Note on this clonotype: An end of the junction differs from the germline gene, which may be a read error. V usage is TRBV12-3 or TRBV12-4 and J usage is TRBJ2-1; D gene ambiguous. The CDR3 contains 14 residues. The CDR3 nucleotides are TGTGCCAGCACCCACAGAAGCTCCTACAATGGGCAGTTCTTC. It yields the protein CASTHRSSYNGQFF.

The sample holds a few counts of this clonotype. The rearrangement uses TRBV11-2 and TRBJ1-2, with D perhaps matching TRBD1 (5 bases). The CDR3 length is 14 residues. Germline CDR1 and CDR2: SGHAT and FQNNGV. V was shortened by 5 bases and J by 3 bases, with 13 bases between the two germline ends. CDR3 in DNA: TGTGCCAGCAGCAACTCGGGGGATTACTATGGCTACACCTTC. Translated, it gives CASSNSGDYYGYTF.